This entry lists 18 T cell receptor beta chains sequenced from one sample in a study of shared clonotypes between healthy human individuals. The data were produced by immunoSEQ multiplex PCR, yet TCRdb's version contains in-frame clones alone and is incomplete. The table has 1.6 million or so clones, about 98.5% seen once. The material sequenced was naive CD4+ T cells sorted from blood. Regarding subset: CD45RA+ positively selected. Source of these receptors: a man younger than 45 in good health.

This chain links TRBV27 with TRBJ2-1; 7 bases line up with TRBD2. With V trimmed by 11 bases and J by 8 bases, 9 bases remained unmatched. CDR1 and CDR2 from the germline V gene are MNHEY and SMNVEV (reference sequence). The CDR3 is 12 amino acids. The CDR3 sequence is CAGGDFRDEQFF. The CDR3 bases are TGTGCCGGGGGGGACTTTCGGGATGAGCAGTTCTTC.

This chain connects TRBV5-1 to TRBJ2-3, with a weak D call TRBD2 (6 bases). The CDR3 runs 14 residues. Trimming left V 0 bases short and J 6 bases short, with 11 bases between. The germline V gene has CDR1 SGHRS and CDR2 YFSETQ. The CDR3 DNA follows: TGCGCCAGCAGCTTGGAGAGGCGGGGCGATACGCAGTATTTT. Its translation is CASSLERRGDTQYF. The complete variable domain, with remaining parts taken from reference TRBV5-1 and TRBJ2-3, reads KAGVTQTPRYLIKTRGQQVTLSCSPISGHRSVSWYQQTPGQGLQFLFEYFSETQRNKGNFPGRFSGRQFSNSRSEMNVSTLELGDSALYLCASSLERRGDTQYFGPGTRLTVL.

A remark on this clone: The sample has other DNA sequences that encode this CDR3 too. This chain joins TRBV9 and TRBJ1-3, with 7 bases identical to TRBD1. Trimming took 2 bases from V and 0 from J; bases not matched to a gene: 2. This CDR3 contains 15 residues. The germline V gene has CDR1 SGDLS and CDR2 YYNGEE. CDR3 DNA sequence: TGTGCCAGCAGCGTGACAGGGAGCTCTGGAAACACCATATATTTT. It specifies CASSVTGSSGNTIYF. The full variable domain, completed using reference TRBV9 and TRBJ1-3, is DSGVTQTPKHLITATGQRVTLRCSPRSGDLSVYWYQQSLDQGLQFLIQYYNGEERAKGNILERFSAQQFPDLHSELNLSSLELGDSALYFCASSVTGSSGNTIYFGEGSWLTVV.

The chain combines TRBV2 with TRBJ2-5; the match to TRBD2 covers 9 bases. CDR3 length: 14 amino acids. The junction had 2 bases not matched to a gene; V was cut back by 4 bases and J by 2 bases. Germline-derived CDR1 and CDR2 are SNHLY and FYNNEI. CDR3 sequence (DNA): TGTGCCAGCAGTGGGACTAGCGAACAAGAGACCCAGTACTTC. It yields the protein CASSGTSEQETQYF.

The chain carries TRBV19 and TRBJ2-2, with 11 bases that match TRBD2. The CDR3 length is 14 residues. Germline trimming cut 10 bases from V and 2 bases from J; bases unmatched to any gene: 3. CDR1 is LNHDA and CDR2 is SQIVND in the germline V gene (reference sequence). CDR3 bases: TGTGCCACGGGACTAGCGGCTAACACCGGGGAGCTGTTTTTT. Residues: CATGLAANTGELFF.

V gene TRBV28 combines with J gene TRBJ1-3; D unresolved. Trimming took off 3 bases at V and 0 bases at J, with 9 bases between the two ends. This CDR3 comprises 15 residues. Germline CDR1 MDHEN, CDR2 SYDVKM. The CDR3 is CASSLDAISGNTIYF. CDR3 nucleotides: TGTGCCAGCAGTTTGGACGCCATCTCTGGAAACACCATATATTTT.

CDR3 DNA: TGTGCCAGCAATTGGGGCGGGAGCACCTACGAGCAGTACTTC. Protein sequence: CASNWGGSTYEQYF. This sequence joins TRBV7-9 and TRBJ2-7, with 7 nucleotides matching TRBD2. CDR3 length: 14 residues. V was pared by 7 bases and J by 2 bases, with 8 bases of the junction left unmatched. From germline, CDR1 is SEHNR and CDR2 FQNEAQ (reference sequence).

V usage is TRBV29-1 and J usage is TRBJ2-7, with TRBD1 matching 10 bases. V lost 7 bases to trimming and J lost 0 bases; unmatched junction nucleotides: 6. This CDR3 has 14 amino acids. CDR1 and CDR2 (germline): SQVTM, ANQGSEA. The CDR3 sequence is CSAGGQGNSYEQYF. The CDR3 DNA sequence: TGCAGCGCTGGGGGACAGGGGAACTCCTACGAGCAGTACTTC.

This clone was counted a few times. The CDR3 here is CAWSRAGELFF. The DNA of the CDR3 is TGTGCCTGGAGTAGGGCCGGGGAGCTGTTTTTT. The chain joins TRBV30 to TRBJ2-2; D gene ambiguous. CDR1 is GTSNPN and CDR2 is SVGIG in the germline V gene (reference sequence). Trimming took 2 bases from V and 6 from J, leaving 4 bases between them. The CDR3 is 11 residues long.

V usage is TRBV7-9 and J usage is TRBJ2-7; the match to TRBD2 covers 14 bases. CDR3 size: 19 residues. The germline CDR1 and CDR2 sequences are SEHNR and FQNEAQ (reference sequence). V gave up 5 bases and J gave up 1 base; unmatched junction bases: 13. DNA for the CDR3: TGTGCCAGCAGCACCGGACTAGCGGGAGGACCTTTTCAATCCTACGAGCAGTACTTC. It specifies CASSTGLAGGPFQSYEQYF.

The chain recombines TRBV7-9 with TRBJ2-2; a possible D gene is TRBD1 (6 bases). V lost 5 bases and J 7 bases, leaving 20 bases between the germline ends. The CDR3 extends over 16 amino acids. In germline, CDR1 is SEHNR, CDR2 FQNEAQ (reference sequence). The CDR3 DNA reads TGTGCCAGCAGCCCTCTCAAGGCAGGGGCGAGCGGGGAGCTGTTTTTT. Translating gives CASSPLKAGASGELFF.

The CDR3 coding sequence is TGCGCCAGCAGCCACACAGGACAGGGAATTACCGGGGAGCTGTTTTTT. Encoded protein: CASSHTGQGITGELFF. This sequence joins TRBV4-1 and TRBJ2-2, with 8 bases fitting TRBD1. This CDR3 has 16 amino acids. The germline gives CDR1 MGHRA, CDR2 YSYEKL. V trimming: 3 bases; J trimming: 5 bases; junction bases outside the gene matches: 8.

The chain uses TRBV5-4 and TRBJ1-4; TRBD1 might be the D (5 bases). The length of the CDR3 is 14 residues. Deletions cut 4 bases from V and 6 bases from J, with 13 bases between. The germline gives CDR1 SGHNT, CDR2 YYREEE (reference sequence). The CDR3 reads CASSQDAGDEKLFF. CDR3 bases: TGTGCCAGCAGCCAGGACGCGGGGGATGAAAAACTGTTTTTT.

This sequence joins TRBV9 and TRBJ1-2, with 7 bases fitting TRBD1. This CDR3 has 14 amino acids. V lost 0 bases, J lost 8 bases, and 7 bases stayed unmatched. Germline CDR1 and CDR2: SGDLS and YYNGEE. The CDR3 sequence: CASSVASTGVGYTF. The CDR3 DNA reads TGTGCCAGCAGCGTAGCTTCCACAGGGGTGGGCTACACCTTC.

This clone was seen just once. Other DNA sequences in this sample translate to the same CDR3. The CDR3 nucleotides read TGTGCCAGCAGCTTGGGGGCGAACACTGAAGCTTTCTTT. Translation: CASSLGANTEAFF. This chain joins TRBV7-3 and TRBJ1-1; a weak D match, TRBD1 (6 bases). CDR3 size: 13 residues. Trimming removed 3 bases from V and 1 base from J, with 6 bases in between. The germline CDR1 and CDR2 sequences are SGHTA and FQGTGA. The complete variable domain, with remaining parts taken from reference TRBV7-3 and TRBJ1-1, reads GAGVSQTPSNKVTEKGKYVELRCDPISGHTALYWYRQSLGQGPEFLIYFQGTGAADDSGLPNDRFFAVRPEGSVSTLKIQRTERGDSAVYLCASSLGANTEAFFGQGTRLTVV.

For this clone: Other DNA sequences within the sample encode an identical CDR3. The chain recombines TRBV19 with TRBJ1-5; D is unresolved. The CDR3 is made up of 14 amino acids. Trimming left V 3 bases short and J 4 bases short, with 10 bases between. Germline V gene lookup returns CDR1 LNHDA and CDR2 SQIVND (reference sequence). The CDR3 DNA reads TGTGCCAGTAGTATTCTAGGGAGGAATCAGCCCCAGCATTTT. This encodes CASSILGRNQPQHF.

On this clone: One end of the junction is discordant with germline, which a read error may explain. The CDR3: CASSADPSGSLYF. The CDR3 nucleotides read TGCGCCAGCAGCGCGGATCCTAGCGGGAGCCTTTATTTC. The genes are TRBV5-1 and TRBJ2-7; TRBD2 matches at 10 bases. The V gene's germline CDR1 is SGHRS and CDR2 YFSETQ. CDR3 length: 13 amino acids.

The gene calls are TRBV5-1 and TRBJ2-1; TRBD2 agrees at 15 bases. This CDR3 is built from 17 residues. V trimming: 4 bases; J trimming: 5 bases; junction bases outside the gene matches: 7. Germline V gene data show CDR1 as SGHRS and CDR2 as YFSETQ. CDR3 in amino acids: CASSPGLAGGLNNEQFF. The CDR3 region has the DNA TGCGCCAGCAGCCCCGGACTAGCGGGAGGGCTTAACAATGAGCAGTTCTTC.